This T cell receptor (beta chain) was found in a study of blood T cell repertoires in COVID-19 (TCRdb year 2020). For the study in its entirety: Collaborator samples came from the United States, Italy and Spain and covered acute and convalescent phases of COVID-19. Samples were obtained from the ongoing ImmuneRACE study (first 160 participants) and from over a thousand subjects provided by 6 global collaborators. The sample metadata nearly always contained a de-identified subject ID, COVID-19 status, age in years and sex. Deeply sampled blood TCRbeta repertoires from subjects exposed to, actively infected with, or recovered from COVID-19 were included in the dataset. The material from the prospective study consisted of cDNA or gDNA derived from T cells, B-cell-depleted T cells, or PBMCs. A freely available public database, intended as a resource for researchers studying the immune response to SARS-CoV-2, is where the repertoires were released. HLA class I and class II types, where available, came from metadata supplied by the sample provider rather than from assay-based typing. Paper-wide results and their limitations: Clinical and demographic metadata were provided uncurated, with the amount varying by source and participant.

A distance of 8 bases separates the germline ends of V and J, which lose 1 base and 1 base respectively. Including cysteine and phenylalanine, the CDR3 has 16 amino acids. Only the CDR3 DNA stays, 48 bases, in frame from base 1. CDR1 and CDR2 are drawn from the germline V gene (reference sequence): LGHDT, YNNKEL. A word on this clone: The antigen it recognizes is unknown. One base away there is no much larger clone; base qualities are not given.

Whole blood was collected in K2EDTA tubes by collaborating institutions according to the institutions' own protocols. For TCRbeta analysis, collaborator samples were shipped as frozen whole blood, as isolated PBMCs, or as DNA extracted from either sample type. The immunoSEQ Assay, a bias-controlled multiplex PCR, was used to amplify TCRbeta CDR3 regions from genomic DNA. Per the authors' processing: The number of nucleated cells in each sample was estimated from the amplification of reference gene primers within the assay. To quantify the absolute abundance of each unique TCRbeta CDR3 rearrangement, sequence reads were collapsed and filtered. For each sample, productive Simpson clonality was calculated by taking the square root of Simpson's diversity index across productive rearrangements. TCRdb retrieved this table from immuneACCESS and kept in-frame rearrangements only. Not all clones are present; in checked studies, unresolved V genes account for under half, and no reason is known for the remainder. The D gene and trimming were derived from the DNA, and the V and J assignments and clone size from that table. Counted in this sample were 260,000 or so clones; approximately 86% of them appeared once. Jointly, the top ten make up 0.7% of the sample.

Sequencing was done on a sample of peripheral blood. The sequence came from a human donor in a cohort sampled during active COVID-19. This chain joins TRBV3-1 (or the pseudogene TRBV3-2) to TRBJ2-6, with the identity of the D gene unclear. The CDR3 here reads CASSQGARSGANVLTF. The nucleotide sequence is TGTGCCAGCAGCCAAGGGGCCCGATCTGGGGCCAACGTCCTGACTTTC.